These 27 T cell receptor beta chains originate from one sample sequenced in a study of metastatic and nonmetastatic thyroid tumors. Treatment of any kind had been given to no patient before thyroid surgery. TCRdb reanalyzed the PCR reads with MiXCR. There are roughly 40,000 clones in the sample; about 18% occur only once, and 5% to 8% lies in the top ten. The sequenced sample was blood. The source is a male donor with papillary thyroid cancer or a benign thyroid nodule (not recorded which). Some clones in this sample may be carry-over from other donors' samples.

This clone was observed many times. The chain combines TRBV11-3 with TRBJ2-7; D is perhaps TRBD1 (6 bases). The germline gives CDR1 SGHNT, CDR2 YENEEA. Trimming cost V 5 bases and J 0 bases, with 11 bases left between them. The CDR3 length is 14 residues. CDR3 sequence: CASSNTGNSYEQYF. CDR3 nucleotides: TGTGCCAGCAGCAACACAGGGAACTCCTACGAGCAGTACTTC.

At least ten counts were recorded for this clone. For the CDR3, the DNA is TGCGCCAGCAGCCAAGATCGGGGACTAGCGGGAATCTACAATGAGCAGTTCTTC. Amino acids: CASSQDRGLAGIYNEQFF. The chain combines TRBV4-1 with TRBJ2-1; TRBD2 matches 13 bases. CDR3 size: 18 residues. Germline CDR1 reads MGHRA; CDR2 reads YSYEKL. With V trimmed by 0 bases and J by 3 bases, 5 bases remained unmatched.

The table lists this clone with many counts. V usage is TRBV7-6 and J usage is TRBJ2-5, with unresolved D. The CDR3 extends over 12 amino acids. V was cut by 0 bases and J by 1 base, with 0 bases left in between. The germline gives CDR1 SGHVS, CDR2 FNYEAQ. The CDR3 DNA follows: TGTGCCAGCAGCTTAGCCCAAGAGACCCAGTACTTC. As protein: CASSLAQETQYF.

This chain links TRBV6-1 with TRBJ2-7; TRBD2 matches at 7 bases. This CDR3 comprises 15 residues. CDR1 is MNHNS and CDR2 is SASEGT in the germline V gene. Trimming took 6 bases from V and 1 from J; bases not matched to a gene: 9. The CDR3 spells CASSRREEGSYEQYF. The CDR3 DNA reads TGTGCCAGCAGCCGCCGGGAGGAAGGGTCCTACGAGCAGTACTTC.

This clone was seen ten or more times. The genes are TRBV7-8 and TRBJ2-3; 11 bases match TRBD2. Trimming took 5 bases from V and 2 from J; bases not matched to a gene: 6. The CDR3 spans 16 residues. CDR1 SGHVS and CDR2 FQNEAQ come from the germline V gene. CDR3 sequence: CASSAGTSGYTDTQYF. CDR3 in DNA: TGTGCCAGCAGCGCCGGGACTAGCGGCTACACAGATACGCAGTATTTT.

The CDR3 nucleotides read TGTGCCAGCAGCGGAACGAGAAATAGCAATCAGCCCCAGCATTTT. Amino acids: CASSGTRNSNQPQHF. This chain joins TRBV6-1 and TRBJ1-5; D not certain. CDR1 and CDR2 (germline): MNHNS, SASEGT. Trimming shortened V by 6 bases and J by 0 bases, and 12 bases separated the two germline ends. The CDR3 loop spans 15 amino acids.

The chain carries TRBV6-2 or TRBV6-3 and TRBJ2-7; D remains unclear. Germline V CDR1 and CDR2: MNHEY, SVGEGT. Trimming took off 0 bases at V and 1 base at J, with 7 bases between the two ends. The CDR3 has 14 amino acids. The CDR3 DNA sequence: TGTGCCAGCAGTTACTCGATTGAATCCTACGAGCAGTACTTC. This codes for CASSYSIESYEQYF.

This clone rates as medium-sized. The rearrangement links TRBV12-3 or TRBV12-4 to TRBJ2-7; 7 bases are shared with TRBD2. Unmatched junction bases numbered 13, after V lost 4 bases and J lost 1 base. The CDR3 totals 17 residues. The CDR3: CASSYSPGLPLSYEQYF. In DNA form, the CDR3 reads TGTGCCAGCAGTTACTCCCCGGGACTACCACTATCCTACGAGCAGTACTTC.

This clone is medium-sized (0.01 to 0.1%). The rearrangement uses TRBV9 and TRBJ2-5, with TRBD2 matching 13 bases. J gave up 9 bases and V 0 bases, and 11 bases lay outside the gene matches. CDR3 length equals 17 residues. Germline CDR1 and CDR2: SGDLS and YYNGEE. CDR3 residues: CASSVAGLAGEQGAQYF. CDR3 DNA sequence: TGTGCCAGCAGCGTAGCCGGACTAGCGGGGGAGCAGGGGGCCCAGTACTTC.

In this sample, this clone turned up a few times. The chain has TRBV7-9 and TRBJ2-7, with D hard to call. V was shortened by 3 bases and J by 4 bases, with 7 bases between the two germline ends. The germline V gene has CDR1 SEHNR and CDR2 FQNEAQ (reference sequence). The CDR3 has 12 residues. DNA for the CDR3: TGTGCCAGCAGCTTTGACTGGTACGAGCAGTACTTC. Translated, it gives CASSFDWYEQYF. The full variable domain, in which reference TRBV7-9 and TRBJ2-7 provide the parts outside the CDR3, is DTGVSQNPRHKITKRGQNVTFRCDPISEHNRLYWYRQTLGQGPEFLTYFQNEAQLEKSRLLSDRFSAERPKGSFSTLEIQRTEQGDSAMYLCASSFDWYEQYFGPGTRLTVT.

This clone showed up many times. The chain carries TRBV6-1 and TRBJ1-2, with D possibly being TRBD1 (5 bases). Germline values: CDR1 MNHNS, CDR2 SASEGT. There are 12 residues in the CDR3. V was shortened by 6 bases and J by 4 bases, with 9 bases between the two germline ends. The CDR3 nucleotides read TGTGCCAGCAGCCTGCAGGGCTATGGCTACACCTTC. This translates into CASSLQGYGYTF.

This clone was observed a few times. V is TRBV19 and J is TRBJ2-5; tentatively, D is TRBD2 (6 bases). Looked up from germline, CDR1 is LNHDA and CDR2 is SQIVND (reference sequence). Trimming took off 1 base at V and 0 bases at J, with 15 bases between the two ends. The CDR3 covers 17 residues. This chain's CDR3 is CASSIGGVGGYQETQYF. CDR3 DNA: TGTGCCAGTAGTATAGGGGGGGTCGGGGGATACCAAGAGACCCAGTACTTC.

This clone has a count of ten or more. V and J are TRBV11-2 and TRBJ2-7; unclear D gene. Germline assignment: CDR1 SGHAT and CDR2 FQNNGV. The CDR3 has 11 amino acids. V shed 5 bases and J shed 1 base, with 3 bases lying between them. In DNA form, the CDR3 reads TGTGCCAGCAGCGCATCCTACGAGCAGTACTTC. Protein product: CASSASYEQYF.

This chain joins TRBV2 and TRBJ2-3, with 12 bases matching TRBD2. Per germline, CDR1 SNHLY and CDR2 FYNNEI. The CDR3 runs to 17 residues. With 4 bases clipped from V and 2 bases from J, the junction kept 7 bases outside the gene matches. The chain's CDR3 is CASSARLAGDFTDTQYF. Written as DNA, the CDR3 is TGTGCCAGCAGTGCCCGACTAGCGGGAGACTTCACAGATACGCAGTATTTT.

This clone was seen ten or more times. The chain has TRBV6-5 and TRBJ1-4; 11 bases match TRBD1. The V gene's germline CDR1 is MNHEY and CDR2 SVGAGI. The CDR3 sequence is 16 residues long. With V trimmed by 0 bases and J by 7 bases, 4 bases remained unmatched. CDR3 sequence reads: CASSYSAGTGGEKLFF. The CDR3 DNA follows: TGTGCCAGCAGTTACTCGGCCGGGACAGGGGGTGAAAAACTGTTTTTT.

V and J are TRBV20-1 and TRBJ1-6, with D hard to call. Trimming left V 4 bases short and J 8 bases short, with 15 bases between. The CDR3 covers 14 residues. Germline lookup yields CDR1 DFQATT and CDR2 SNEGSKA (reference sequence). CDR3 sequence reads: CSAKQPYGDSPLHF. The CDR3 DNA reads TGCAGTGCTAAGCAGCCCTATGGGGATTCACCCCTCCACTTT.

The rearrangement links TRBV6-2 or TRBV6-3 to TRBJ2-1; no clear D gene. The V gene lost 2 bases and the J gene lost 5 bases, with 4 bases spanning the gap. Germline V gene data show CDR1 as MNHEY and CDR2 as SVGEGT. The CDR3 has 12 amino acids. The CDR3 region is CASSYINNEQFF. The CDR3, as DNA: TGTGCCAGCAGTTACATAAACAATGAGCAGTTCTTC.

A few counts support this clone. Its ends do not fully match the called genes, so a read error is possible. The chain recombines TRBV10-2 with TRBJ2-7; D not resolved. This CDR3 has 13 amino acids. The germline CDR1 and CDR2 sequences are WSHSY and SAAADI. The chain's CDR3 is CASSEGLTYEQCF. CDR3 in DNA: TGCGCCAGCAGTGAGGGATTAACCTACGAGCAGTGCTTC.

This clone was detected many times. The chain uses TRBV29-1 and TRBJ2-7; 10 bases are a match to TRBD2. CDR1 and CDR2 from the germline V gene are SQVTM and ANQGSEA. The CDR3 sequence is 15 residues long. Unmatched junction bases numbered 8, after V lost 2 bases and J lost 4 bases. CDR3 DNA: TGCAGCGTTGAACAGCGGGGGGGCTCGGGGTACGAGCAGTACTTC. Residues: CSVEQRGGSGYEQYF.

There are many counts of this clone. The chain recombines TRBV5-1 with TRBJ1-1; a weak D match, TRBD1 (5 bases). Trimming stripped 0 bases from V and 9 bases from J, with 15 bases between. Per the germline V gene, CDR1 is SGHRS and CDR2 is YFSETQ. There are 14 residues in the CDR3. DNA of the CDR3: TGCGCCAGCAGCTTGGGGGACTCTAGAAACCAAGCTTTCTTT. Translating gives CASSLGDSRNQAFF.

This chain joins TRBV6-1 and TRBJ1-4; D may be TRBD1 (5 bases). V lost 6 bases, J lost 4 bases, and 6 bases lay in between. There are 12 residues in the CDR3. Germline CDR1 MNHNS, CDR2 SASEGT. CDR3 loop: CASRGGNEKLFF. In DNA form, the CDR3 reads TGTGCCAGCAGGGGGGGTAATGAAAAACTGTTTTTT.

V gene TRBV7-2 combines with J gene TRBJ2-3; TRBD2 matches at 11 bases. Germline-derived CDR1 and CDR2 are SGHTA and FQGNSA. V lost 6 bases, J lost 0 bases, and 20 bases stayed unmatched. This CDR3 contains 21 residues. The CDR3 sequence: CASRPSQLAGGPGTSTDTQYF. CDR3 coding DNA: TGTGCCAGCAGGCCCTCCCAATTAGCGGGAGGGCCTGGTACTAGCACAGATACGCAGTATTTT.

This clone was detected many times. The CDR3 protein is CASSLGGNTDTQYF. The CDR3 DNA sequence: TGCGCCAGCAGCTTAGGCGGGAACACAGATACGCAGTATTTT. The chain has TRBV5-1 and TRBJ2-3, with a possible D match to TRBD2 (6 bases). V was clipped by 2 bases and J by 2 bases, with 9 bases between them. Germline CDR1 reads SGHRS; CDR2 reads YFSETQ. The CDR3 has 14 residues.

This clone has a count of ten or more. The chain uses TRBV10-3 and TRBJ2-2; 7 bases are a match to TRBD1. CDR1 is ENHRY and CDR2 is SYGVKD in the germline V gene. V shed 10 bases and J 2 bases; nucleotides not matched to a gene: 13. The CDR3 consists of 16 residues. The CDR3 region is CATKVTGTVNTGELFF. The CDR3 DNA reads TGTGCCACCAAAGTGACCGGGACAGTAAACACCGGGGAGCTGTTTTTT.

This clone showed up just a few times. The junction departs from the called germline gene at one end, perhaps through a read error. V and J are TRBV15 and TRBJ2-2; D is possibly TRBD1 or TRBD2 (5 bases each). Germline V CDR1 and CDR2: LNHNV, YYDKDF (reference sequence). The length of the CDR3 is 14 residues. The CDR3 region is CSTSSFRGAGELFF. In DNA, the CDR3 is TGTTCCACCAGCAGTTTTCGGGGCGCCGGGGAGCTGTTTTTT.

This clone was recorded many times. DNA for the CDR3: TGTGCCAGCAGCCGCGGACTAGCGGGGGGTGTATACGAGCAGTACTTC. This gives the protein CASSRGLAGGVYEQYF. V gene TRBV3-1 combines with J gene TRBJ2-7, with 14 nucleotides matching TRBD2. The CDR3 runs 16 residues. V was pared by 4 bases and J by 4 bases, with 6 bases of the junction left unmatched. Germline-derived CDR1 and CDR2 are LGHDT and YNNKEL (reference sequence).

Ten or more counts support this clone. V is TRBV19 and J is TRBJ2-7; tentatively, D is TRBD1 (5 bases). Germline CDR1 LNHDA, CDR2 SQIVND (reference sequence). The CDR3 spans 13 residues. V was shortened by 5 bases and J by 5 bases, with 13 bases between the two germline ends. The CDR3 protein is CASSEGVWNEQYF. The CDR3, as DNA: TGTGCCAGTAGTGAAGGGGTTTGGAACGAGCAGTACTTC.